This entry is about one TCR beta chain. Its specificity is unknown. This entry belongs to a study of Ad26.COV2.S vaccination and SARS-CoV-2 variants. The length of the CDR3 is 16 residues. Germline CDR1 SGHTA, CDR2 FQGNSA. Trimming removed 5 bases from V and 0 bases from J, with 16 bases in between. Study-wide points: Total T cell responses were possibly underestimated by TCR breadth and depth analyses. Spike-specific CD8+ and CD4+ T cell responses reportedly showed substantial breadth after vaccination.

Profiling relied on immunoSEQ multiplex PCR, and the TCRdb table lists in-frame clones only, not all of them. The data contain roughly 140,000 clones, roughly 85% of them singletons. The chain recombines TRBV7-2 with TRBJ1-2, with D unresolved. Sequenced material: peripheral blood, taken after recovery from COVID-19. The receptor was derived from a human donor who had recovered from COVID-19. The CDR3: CASSPTTGISNYGYTF. The CDR3 DNA reads as TGTGCCAGCAGCCCAACCACGGGGATTTCTAACTATGGCTACACCTTC.